This T cell receptor beta chain was sequenced for a study of T cell responses to AZD1222 COVID-19 vaccine. Whole-study findings and limits: Clonal diversity was possibly underestimated, and the donors were mostly white British, with more females. Receipt of two AZD1222 doses was followed by a rise in Spike-specific TCR breadth and depth.

The CDR3 is 16 amino acids. V dropped 6 bases and J dropped 1 base, with 19 bases sitting between them. The V gene's germline CDR1 is SGHTS and CDR2 YDEGEE. Measured with immunoSEQ multiplex PCR; TCRdb has only the in-frame clones, and not every one. In the table there are about 150,000 clones, approximately 88% of which are singletons. Of note for this clone: The antigen is undetermined.

The rearrangement links TRBV5-8 to TRBJ1-1; D perhaps matches TRBD1 (5 bases). The sequencing here drew on peripheral blood, taken on day 0 of AZD1222 vaccination. The TCR sequence derives from an adult in good health. The CDR3 spells CASNLEGTLGNTEAFF. The CDR3 DNA is TGTGCCAGCAACCTGGAAGGGACCCTAGGGAACACTGAAGCTTTCTTT.